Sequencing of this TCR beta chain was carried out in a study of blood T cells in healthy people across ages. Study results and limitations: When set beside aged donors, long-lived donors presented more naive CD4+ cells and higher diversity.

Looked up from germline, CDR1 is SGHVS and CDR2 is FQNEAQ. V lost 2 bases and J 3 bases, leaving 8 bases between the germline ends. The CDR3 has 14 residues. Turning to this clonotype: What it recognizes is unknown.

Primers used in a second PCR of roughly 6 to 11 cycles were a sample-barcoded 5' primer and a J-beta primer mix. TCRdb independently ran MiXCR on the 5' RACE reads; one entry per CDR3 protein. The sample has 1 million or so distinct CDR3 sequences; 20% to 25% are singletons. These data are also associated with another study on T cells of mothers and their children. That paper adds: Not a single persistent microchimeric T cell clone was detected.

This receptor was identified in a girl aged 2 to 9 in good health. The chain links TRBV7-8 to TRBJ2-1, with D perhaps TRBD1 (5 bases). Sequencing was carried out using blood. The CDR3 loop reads CASSLLDNYNEQFF. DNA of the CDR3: TGTGCCAGCAGCTTACTGGACAACTACAATGAGCAGTTCTTC. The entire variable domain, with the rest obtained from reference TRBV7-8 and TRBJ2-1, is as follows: GAGVSQSPRYKVAKRGQDVALRCDPISGHVSLFWYQQALGQGPEFLTYFQNEAQLDKSGLPSDRFFAERPEGSVSTLKIQRTQQEDSAVYLCASSLLDNYNEQFFGPGTRLTVL.